This TCR beta chain was found in a study of CD8+CD57+ T cells in acquired aplastic anemia. Overall study results and limits: The study found no significant CD8+ Simpson's diversity difference between patients and controls.

Genomic DNA constituted the template upon which TCR beta VDJ and CDR3 profiling was performed. Each CDR3 protein is one row after TCRdb ran MiXCR on the reads. The sample lists around 200,000 distinct CDR3 sequences; approximately 57% were seen once. The CDR3 is 14 residues long. With V trimmed by 5 bases and J by 7 bases, 6 bases remained unmatched. The germline V gene has CDR1 MNHEY and CDR2 SMNVEV (reference sequence). This clonotype has ten or more counts. Its antigen is not known. The receptor was isolated from a human donor in good health. Sequencing was done on a sample of sorted CD4+, CD8+, or CD8+CD57+ T cells (not recorded which) from PBMCs. The chain couples TRBV27 to TRBJ2-2; 8 nucleotides agree with TRBD1. CDR3 in DNA: TGTGCCAGCAGTCCCAGGACAGGGCACGGGGAGCTGTTTTTT. It yields the protein CASSPRTGHGELFF.